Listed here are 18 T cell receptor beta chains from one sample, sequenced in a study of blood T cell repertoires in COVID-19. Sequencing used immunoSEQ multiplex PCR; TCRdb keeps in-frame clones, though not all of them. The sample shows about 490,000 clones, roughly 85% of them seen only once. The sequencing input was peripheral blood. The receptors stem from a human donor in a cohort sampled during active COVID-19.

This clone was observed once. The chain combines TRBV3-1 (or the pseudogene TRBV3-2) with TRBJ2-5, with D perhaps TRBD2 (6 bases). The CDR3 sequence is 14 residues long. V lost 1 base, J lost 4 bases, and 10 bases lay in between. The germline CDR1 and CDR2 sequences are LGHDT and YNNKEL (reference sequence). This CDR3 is CASSQGAGRETQYF. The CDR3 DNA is TGTGCCAGCAGCCAAGGGGCGGGGAGAGAGACCCAGTACTTC.

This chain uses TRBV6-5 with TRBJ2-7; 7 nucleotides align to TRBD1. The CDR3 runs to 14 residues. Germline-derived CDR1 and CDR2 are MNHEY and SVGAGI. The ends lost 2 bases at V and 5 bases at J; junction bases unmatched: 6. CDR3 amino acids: CASSYPGQANEQYF. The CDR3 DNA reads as TGTGCCAGCAGTTACCCTGGACAGGCCAACGAGCAGTACTTC.

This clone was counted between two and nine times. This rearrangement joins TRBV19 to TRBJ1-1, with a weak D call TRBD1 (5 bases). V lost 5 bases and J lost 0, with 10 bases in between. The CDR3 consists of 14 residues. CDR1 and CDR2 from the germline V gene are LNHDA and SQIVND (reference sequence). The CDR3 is CASSPGTVNTEAFF. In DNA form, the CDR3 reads TGTGCCAGTAGTCCCGGGACTGTGAACACTGAAGCTTTCTTT. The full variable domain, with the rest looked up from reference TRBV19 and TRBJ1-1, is DGGITQSPKYLFRKEGQNVTLSCEQNLNHDAMYWYRQDPGQGLRLIYYSQIVNDFQKGDIAEGYSVSREKKESFPLTVTSAQKNPTAFYLCASSPGTVNTEAFFGQGTRLTVV.

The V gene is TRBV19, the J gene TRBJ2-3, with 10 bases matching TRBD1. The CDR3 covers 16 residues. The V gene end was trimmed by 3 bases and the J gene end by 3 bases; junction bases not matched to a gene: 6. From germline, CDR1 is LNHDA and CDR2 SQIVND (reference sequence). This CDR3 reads CASSMLAGQGTDTQYF. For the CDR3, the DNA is TGTGCCAGTAGTATGCTCGCGGGACAGGGGACAGATACGCAGTATTTT. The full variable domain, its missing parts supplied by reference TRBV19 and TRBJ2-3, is DGGITQSPKYLFRKEGQNVTLSCEQNLNHDAMYWYRQDPGQGLRLIYYSQIVNDFQKGDIAEGYSVSREKKESFPLTVTSAQKNPTAFYLCASSMLAGQGTDTQYFGPGTRLTVL.

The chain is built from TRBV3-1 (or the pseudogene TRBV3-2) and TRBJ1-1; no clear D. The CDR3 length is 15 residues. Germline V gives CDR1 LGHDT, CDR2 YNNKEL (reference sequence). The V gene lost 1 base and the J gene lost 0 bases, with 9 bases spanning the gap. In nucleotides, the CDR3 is TGTGCCAGCAGCCAAGCCAGACTCATGAACACTGAAGCTTTCTTT. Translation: CASSQARLMNTEAFF.

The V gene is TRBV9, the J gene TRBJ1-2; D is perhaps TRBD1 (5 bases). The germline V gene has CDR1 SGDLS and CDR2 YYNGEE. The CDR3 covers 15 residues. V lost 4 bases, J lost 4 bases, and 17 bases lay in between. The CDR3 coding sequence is TGTGCCAGCAGCCCCGTAAAAGACAGAGGCTATGGCTACACCTTC. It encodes CASSPVKDRGYGYTF.

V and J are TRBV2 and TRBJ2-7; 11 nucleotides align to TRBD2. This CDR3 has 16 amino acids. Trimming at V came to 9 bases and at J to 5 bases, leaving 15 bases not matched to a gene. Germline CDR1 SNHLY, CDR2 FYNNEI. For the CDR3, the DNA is TGTGCCAGGAAAACTAGCGGGAGTGGAGGCTGGGACGAGCAGTACTTC. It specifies CARKTSGSGGWDEQYF.

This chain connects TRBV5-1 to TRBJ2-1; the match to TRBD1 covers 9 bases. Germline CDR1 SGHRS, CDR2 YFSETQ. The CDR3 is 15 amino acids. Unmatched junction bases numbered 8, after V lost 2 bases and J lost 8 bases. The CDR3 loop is CASSLRQGEGYEQFF. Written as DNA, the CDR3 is TGCGCCAGCAGCTTACGACAGGGGGAAGGCTATGAGCAGTTCTTC.

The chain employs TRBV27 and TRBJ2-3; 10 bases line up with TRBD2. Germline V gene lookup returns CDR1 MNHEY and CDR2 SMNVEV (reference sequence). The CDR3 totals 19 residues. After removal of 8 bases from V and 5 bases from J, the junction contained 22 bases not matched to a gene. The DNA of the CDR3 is TGTGCCAGCCGGCGCGGGGGGCGCGGAGCGGGAGGGCCGTTAGATACGCAGTATTTT. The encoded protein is CASRRGGRGAGGPLDTQYF.

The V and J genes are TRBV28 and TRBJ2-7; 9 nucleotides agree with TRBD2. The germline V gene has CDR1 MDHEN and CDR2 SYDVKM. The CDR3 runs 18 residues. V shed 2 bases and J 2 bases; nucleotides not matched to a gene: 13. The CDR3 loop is CASSLRRVLAGRPYEQYF. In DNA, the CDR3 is TGTGCCAGCAGTTTACGGAGGGTACTAGCGGGTAGACCCTACGAGCAGTACTTC. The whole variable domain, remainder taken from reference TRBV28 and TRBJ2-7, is DVKVTQSSRYLVKRTGEKVFLECVQDMDHENMFWYRQDPGLGLRLIYFSYDVKMKEKGDIPEGYSVSREKKERFSLILESASTNQTSMYLCASSLRRVLAGRPYEQYFGPGTRLTVT.

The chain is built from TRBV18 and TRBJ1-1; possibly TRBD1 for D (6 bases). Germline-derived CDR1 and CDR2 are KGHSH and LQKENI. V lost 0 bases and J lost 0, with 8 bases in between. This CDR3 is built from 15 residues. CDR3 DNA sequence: TGTGCCAGCTCACCACCGGGACACTTGAACACTGAAGCTTTCTTT. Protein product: CASSPPGHLNTEAFF.

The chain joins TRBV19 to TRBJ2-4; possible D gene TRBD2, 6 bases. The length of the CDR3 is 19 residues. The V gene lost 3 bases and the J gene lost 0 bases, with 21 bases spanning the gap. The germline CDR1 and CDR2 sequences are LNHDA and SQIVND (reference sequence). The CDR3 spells CASSMRGLTTVLAKNIQYF. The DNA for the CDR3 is TGTGCCAGTAGTATGAGGGGACTTACGACCGTATTAGCCAAAAACATTCAGTACTTC.

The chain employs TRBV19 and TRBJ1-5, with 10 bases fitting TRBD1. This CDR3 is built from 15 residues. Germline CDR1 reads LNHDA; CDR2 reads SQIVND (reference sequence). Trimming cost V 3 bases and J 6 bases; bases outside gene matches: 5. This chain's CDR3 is CASSMTGGAGQPQHF. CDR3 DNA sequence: TGTGCCAGTAGTATGACAGGGGGCGCAGGTCAGCCCCAGCATTTT.

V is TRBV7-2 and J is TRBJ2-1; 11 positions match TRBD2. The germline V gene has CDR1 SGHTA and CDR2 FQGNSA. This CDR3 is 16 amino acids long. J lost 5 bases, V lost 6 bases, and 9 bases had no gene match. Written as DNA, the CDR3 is TGTGCCAGCAGTACGCTTAGCGGGAGGGCCGACAATGAGCAGTTCTTC. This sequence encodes CASSTLSGRADNEQFF.

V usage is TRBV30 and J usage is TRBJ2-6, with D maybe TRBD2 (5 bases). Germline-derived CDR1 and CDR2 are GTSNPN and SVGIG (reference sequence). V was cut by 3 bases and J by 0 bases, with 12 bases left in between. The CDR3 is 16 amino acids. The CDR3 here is CAWSGVASSGANVLTF. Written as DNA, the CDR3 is TGTGCCTGGAGCGGGGTCGCGAGCTCTGGGGCCAACGTCCTGACTTTC.

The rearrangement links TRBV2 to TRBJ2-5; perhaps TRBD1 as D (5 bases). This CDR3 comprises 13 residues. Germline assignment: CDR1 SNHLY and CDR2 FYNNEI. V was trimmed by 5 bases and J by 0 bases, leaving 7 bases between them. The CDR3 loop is CASSRQYQETQYF. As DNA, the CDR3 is TGTGCCAGCAGTCGACAGTACCAAGAGACCCAGTACTTC.

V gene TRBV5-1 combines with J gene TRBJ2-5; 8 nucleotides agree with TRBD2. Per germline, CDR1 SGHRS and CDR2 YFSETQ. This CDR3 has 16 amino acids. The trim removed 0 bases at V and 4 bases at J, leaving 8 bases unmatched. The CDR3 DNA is TGCGCCAGCAGCTTGGCCGGGGGGGGCCGGATAGAGACCCAGTACTTC. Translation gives CASSLAGGGRIETQYF. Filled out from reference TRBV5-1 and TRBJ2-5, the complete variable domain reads KAGVTQTPRYLIKTRGQQVTLSCSPISGHRSVSWYQQTPGQGLQFLFEYFSETQRNKGNFPGRFSGRQFSNSRSEMNVSTLELGDSALYLCASSLAGGGRIETQYFGPGTRLLVL.

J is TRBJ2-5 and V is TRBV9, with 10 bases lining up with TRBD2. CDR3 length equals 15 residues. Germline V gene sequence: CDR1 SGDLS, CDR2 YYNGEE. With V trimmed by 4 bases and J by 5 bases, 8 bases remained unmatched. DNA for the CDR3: TGTGCCAGCAGCTATTCTAGCGGGAGCATTGAGACCCAGTACTTC. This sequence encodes CASSYSSGSIETQYF.